This TCR beta chain was obtained from a study of T cells after yellow fever vaccination. Study results and caveats: Peak timing came faster in the weaker secondary response, day 5 versus 15.

TCRdb reprocessed the 5' RACE reads with MiXCR, giving one entry per CDR3 protein. Of roughly 500,000 distinct CDR3 sequences listed, around 21% are singletons. Of note for this clonotype: Antigen unknown.

This clonotype was sampled from a man in his thirties or forties who received the YFV17D yellow fever vaccine. The sequenced sample was PBMCs, obtained 15 days after the yellow fever booster vaccination.

The DNA of the CDR3 is TGTGCCAGCAGTCCCCGGACTAGCGGGAGTCAGCAGTACTTC. As protein: CASSPRTSGSQQYF. The rearrangement joins TRBV27 to TRBJ2-7, with TRBD2 matching 13 bases. Germline loops: CDR1 MNHEY, CDR2 SMNVEV (reference sequence). This CDR3 region has 14 residues. The trim removed 5 bases at V and 8 bases at J, leaving 6 bases unmatched.